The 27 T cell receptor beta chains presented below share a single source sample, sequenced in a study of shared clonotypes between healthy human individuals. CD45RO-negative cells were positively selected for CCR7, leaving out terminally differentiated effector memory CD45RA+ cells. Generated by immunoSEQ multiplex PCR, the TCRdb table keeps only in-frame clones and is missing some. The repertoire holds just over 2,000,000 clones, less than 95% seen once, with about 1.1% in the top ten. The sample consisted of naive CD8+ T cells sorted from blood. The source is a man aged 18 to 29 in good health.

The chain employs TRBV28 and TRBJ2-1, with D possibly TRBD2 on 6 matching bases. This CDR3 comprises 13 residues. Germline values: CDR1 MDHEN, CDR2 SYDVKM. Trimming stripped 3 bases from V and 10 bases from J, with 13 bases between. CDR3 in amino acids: CASSLEGPNEQFF. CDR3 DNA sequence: TGTGCCAGCAGTTTGGAGGGCCCGAACGAGCAGTTCTTC.

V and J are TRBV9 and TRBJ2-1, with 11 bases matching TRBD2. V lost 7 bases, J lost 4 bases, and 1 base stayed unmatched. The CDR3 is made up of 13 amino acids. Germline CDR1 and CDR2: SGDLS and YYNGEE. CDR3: CASASGGYNEQFF. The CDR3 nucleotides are TGTGCCAGCGCTAGCGGGGGGTACAATGAGCAGTTCTTC.

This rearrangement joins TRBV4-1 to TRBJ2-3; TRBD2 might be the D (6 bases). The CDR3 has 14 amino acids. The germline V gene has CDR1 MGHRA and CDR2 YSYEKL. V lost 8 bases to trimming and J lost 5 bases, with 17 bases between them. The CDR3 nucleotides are TGCGCCAGCTCGGAGGGCCCTCGTGGAGATACGCAGTATTTT. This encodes CASSEGPRGDTQYF.

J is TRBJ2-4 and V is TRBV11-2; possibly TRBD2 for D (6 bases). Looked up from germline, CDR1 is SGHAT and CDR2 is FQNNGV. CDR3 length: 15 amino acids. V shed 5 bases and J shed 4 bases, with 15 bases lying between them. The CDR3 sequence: CASSPWTNPKNIQYF. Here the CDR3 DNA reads TGTGCCAGCAGCCCCTGGACTAACCCGAAAAACATTCAGTACTTC.

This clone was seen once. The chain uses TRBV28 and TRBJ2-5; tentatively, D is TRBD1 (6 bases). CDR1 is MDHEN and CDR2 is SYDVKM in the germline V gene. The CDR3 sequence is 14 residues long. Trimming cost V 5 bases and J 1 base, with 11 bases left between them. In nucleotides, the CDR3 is TGTGCCAGCAGTCTAAGGACAGCCCAAGAGACCCAGTACTTC. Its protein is CASSLRTAQETQYF. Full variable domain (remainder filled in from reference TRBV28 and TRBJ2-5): DVKVTQSSRYLVKRTGEKVFLECVQDMDHENMFWYRQDPGLGLRLIYFSYDVKMKEKGDIPEGYSVSREKKERFSLILESASTNQTSMYLCASSLRTAQETQYFGPGTRLLVL.

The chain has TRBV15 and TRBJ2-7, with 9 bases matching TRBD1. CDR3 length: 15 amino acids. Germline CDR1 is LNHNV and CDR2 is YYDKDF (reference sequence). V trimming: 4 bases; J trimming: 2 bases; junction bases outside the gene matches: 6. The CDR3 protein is CATSKSGTGTYEQYF. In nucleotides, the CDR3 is TGTGCCACCAGCAAATCCGGGACAGGGACCTACGAGCAGTACTTC. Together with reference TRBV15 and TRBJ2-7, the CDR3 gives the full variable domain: DAMVIQNPRYQVTQFGKPVTLSCSQTLNHNVMYWYQQKSSQAPKLLFHYYDKDFNNEADTPDNFQSRRPNTSFCFLDIRSPGLGDTAMYLCATSKSGTGTYEQYFGPGTRLTVT.

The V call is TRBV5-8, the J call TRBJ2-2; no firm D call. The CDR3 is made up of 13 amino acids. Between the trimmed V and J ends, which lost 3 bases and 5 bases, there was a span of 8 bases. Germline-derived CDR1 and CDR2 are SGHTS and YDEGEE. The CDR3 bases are TGTGCCAGCAGCTCGTTTGAGACCGGGGAGCTGTTTTTT. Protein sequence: CASSSFETGELFF.

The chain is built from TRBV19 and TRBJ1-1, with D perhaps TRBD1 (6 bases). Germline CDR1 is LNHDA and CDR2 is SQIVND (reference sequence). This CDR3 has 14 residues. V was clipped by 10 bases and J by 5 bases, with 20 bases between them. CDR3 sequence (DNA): TGTGCCACTGAGGGGGGTTATGGATCTACTGAAGCTTTCTTT. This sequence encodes CATEGGYGSTEAFF.

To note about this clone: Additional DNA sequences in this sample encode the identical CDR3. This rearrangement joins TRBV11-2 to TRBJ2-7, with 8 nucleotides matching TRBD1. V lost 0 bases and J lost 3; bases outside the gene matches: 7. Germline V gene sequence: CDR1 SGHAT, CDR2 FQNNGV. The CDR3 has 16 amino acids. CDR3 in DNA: TGTGCCAGCAGCTTAGATCCGGCAGGGGGCGGCTACGAGCAGTACTTC. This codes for CASSLDPAGGGYEQYF.

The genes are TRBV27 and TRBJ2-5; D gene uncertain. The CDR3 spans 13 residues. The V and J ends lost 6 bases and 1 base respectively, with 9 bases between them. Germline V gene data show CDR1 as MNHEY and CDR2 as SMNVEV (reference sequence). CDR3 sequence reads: CASSSWSQETQYF. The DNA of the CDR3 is TGTGCCAGCAGCTCATGGTCCCAAGAGACCCAGTACTTC.

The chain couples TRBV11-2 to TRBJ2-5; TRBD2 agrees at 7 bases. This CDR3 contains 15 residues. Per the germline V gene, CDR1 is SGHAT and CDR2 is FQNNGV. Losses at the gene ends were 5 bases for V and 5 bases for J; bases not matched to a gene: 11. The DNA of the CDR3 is TGTGCCAGCAGCCCCGGGGCGGGAGAAGGGGAGACCCAGTACTTC. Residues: CASSPGAGEGETQYF.

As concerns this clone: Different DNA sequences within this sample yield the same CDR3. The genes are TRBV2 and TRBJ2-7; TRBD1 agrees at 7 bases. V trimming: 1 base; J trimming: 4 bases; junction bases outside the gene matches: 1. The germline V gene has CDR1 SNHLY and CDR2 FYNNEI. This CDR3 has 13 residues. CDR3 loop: CASSEGTGYEQYF. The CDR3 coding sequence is TGTGCCAGCAGTGAAGGGACAGGATACGAGCAGTACTTC.

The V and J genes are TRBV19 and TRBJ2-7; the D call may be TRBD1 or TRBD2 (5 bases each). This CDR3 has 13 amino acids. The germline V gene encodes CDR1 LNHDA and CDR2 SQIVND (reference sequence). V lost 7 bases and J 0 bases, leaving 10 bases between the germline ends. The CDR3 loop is CASKPGSSYEQYF. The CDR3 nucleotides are TGTGCCAGTAAACCAGGGAGCTCCTACGAGCAGTACTTC.

Here the CDR3 DNA reads TGTGCCAGCAGCCCCACCCGAGCCGCCGAGCAGTACTTC. Translating it yields CASSPTRAAEQYF. The chain recombines TRBV9 with TRBJ2-7, with D unresolved. CDR1 SGDLS and CDR2 YYNGEE come from the germline V gene. The V end was cut by 4 bases, the J end by 6 bases, with 14 bases between. The length of the CDR3 is 13 residues.

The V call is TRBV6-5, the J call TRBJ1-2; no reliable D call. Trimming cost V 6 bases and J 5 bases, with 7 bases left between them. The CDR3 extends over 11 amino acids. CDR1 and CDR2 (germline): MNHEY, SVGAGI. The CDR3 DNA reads TGTGCCAGCAGGGGAACTTATGGCTACACCTTC. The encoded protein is CASRGTYGYTF.

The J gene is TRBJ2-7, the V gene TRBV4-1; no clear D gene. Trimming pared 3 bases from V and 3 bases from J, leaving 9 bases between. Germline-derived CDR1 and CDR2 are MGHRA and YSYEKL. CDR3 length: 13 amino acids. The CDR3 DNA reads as TGCGCCAGCAGCCAGACCCAGGACTACGAGCAGTACTTC. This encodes CASSQTQDYEQYF.

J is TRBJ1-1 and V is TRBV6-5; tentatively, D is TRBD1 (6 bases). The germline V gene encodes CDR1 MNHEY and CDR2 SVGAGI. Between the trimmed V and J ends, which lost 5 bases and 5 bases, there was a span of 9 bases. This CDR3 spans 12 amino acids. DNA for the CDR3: TGTGCCAGCAGTCAGCAGGGGACTGAAGCTTTCTTT. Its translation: CASSQQGTEAFF.

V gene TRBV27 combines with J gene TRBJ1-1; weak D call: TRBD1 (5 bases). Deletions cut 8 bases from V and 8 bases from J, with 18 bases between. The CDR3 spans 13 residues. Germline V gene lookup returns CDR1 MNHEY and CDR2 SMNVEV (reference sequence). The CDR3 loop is CASSQLGTDEAFF. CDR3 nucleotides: TGTGCCAGCTCTCAGCTGGGGACCGACGAAGCTTTCTTT.

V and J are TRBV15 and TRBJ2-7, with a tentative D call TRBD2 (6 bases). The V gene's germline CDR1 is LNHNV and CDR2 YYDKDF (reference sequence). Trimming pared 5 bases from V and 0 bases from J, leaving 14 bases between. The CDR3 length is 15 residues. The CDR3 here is CATSPREANSYEQYF. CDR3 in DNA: TGTGCCACCAGCCCCAGGGAGGCAAACTCCTACGAGCAGTACTTC.

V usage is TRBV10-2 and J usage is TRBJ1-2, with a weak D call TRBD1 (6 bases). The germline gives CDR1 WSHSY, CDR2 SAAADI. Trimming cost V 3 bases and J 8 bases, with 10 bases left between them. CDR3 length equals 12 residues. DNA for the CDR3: TGCGCCAGCAGTGATTGGGACATCGGCTACACCTTC. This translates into CASSDWDIGYTF.

CDR3 DNA sequence: TGTGCCAGCAGTCACGGGGTAGGGGTTTTCTACGAGCAGTACTTC. Encoded protein: CASSHGVGVFYEQYF. The chain links TRBV7-2 to TRBJ2-7; D could derive from TRBD1 or TRBD2 (5 bases each). The V gene lost 6 bases and the J gene lost 3 bases, with 18 bases spanning the gap. Germline V gives CDR1 SGHTA, CDR2 FQGNSA. The CDR3 loop spans 15 amino acids.

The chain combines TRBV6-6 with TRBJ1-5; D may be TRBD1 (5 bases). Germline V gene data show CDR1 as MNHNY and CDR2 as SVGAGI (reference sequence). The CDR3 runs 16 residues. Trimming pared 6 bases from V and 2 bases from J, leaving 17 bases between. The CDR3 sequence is CASRLGGRGGNQPQHF. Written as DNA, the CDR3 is TGTGCCAGCAGGCTCGGGGGTCGGGGTGGCAATCAGCCCCAGCATTTT.

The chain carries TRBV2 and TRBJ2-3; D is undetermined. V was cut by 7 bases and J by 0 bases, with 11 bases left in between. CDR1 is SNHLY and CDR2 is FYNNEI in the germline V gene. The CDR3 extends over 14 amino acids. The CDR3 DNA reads TGTGCCAGCACGGGTGAAGGCAGCACAGATACGCAGTATTTT. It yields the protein CASTGEGSTDTQYF. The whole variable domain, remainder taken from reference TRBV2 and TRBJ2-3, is EPEVTQTPSHQVTQMGQEVILRCVPISNHLYFYWYRQILGQKVEFLVSFYNNEISEKSEIFDDQFSVERPDGSNFTLKIRSTKLEDSAMYFCASTGEGSTDTQYFGPGTRLTVL.

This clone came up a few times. The CDR3 sequence: CASSLPRDSAYEQYF. The CDR3 DNA reads as TGTGCCAGCAGTTTGCCCCGGGACAGCGCCTACGAGCAGTACTTC. V is TRBV27 and J is TRBJ2-7; 7 positions agree with TRBD1. CDR1 and CDR2 from the germline V gene are MNHEY and SMNVEV (reference sequence). The CDR3 is 15 amino acids. J was trimmed by 2 bases and V by 3 bases; bases with no gene match: 7.

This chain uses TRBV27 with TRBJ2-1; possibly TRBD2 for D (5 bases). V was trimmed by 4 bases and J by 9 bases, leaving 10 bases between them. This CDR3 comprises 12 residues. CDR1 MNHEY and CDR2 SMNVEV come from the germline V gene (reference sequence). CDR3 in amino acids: CASSWVEGEQFF. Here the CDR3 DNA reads TGTGCCAGCAGTTGGGTTGAGGGTGAGCAGTTCTTC.

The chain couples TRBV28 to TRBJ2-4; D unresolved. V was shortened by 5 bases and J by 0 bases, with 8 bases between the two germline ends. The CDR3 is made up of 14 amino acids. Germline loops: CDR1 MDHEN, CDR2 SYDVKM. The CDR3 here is CASSPRLAKNIQYF. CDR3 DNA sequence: TGTGCCAGCAGTCCAAGATTAGCCAAAAACATTCAGTACTTC. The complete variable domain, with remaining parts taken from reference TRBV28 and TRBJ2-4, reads DVKVTQSSRYLVKRTGEKVFLECVQDMDHENMFWYRQDPGLGLRLIYFSYDVKMKEKGDIPEGYSVSREKKERFSLILESASTNQTSMYLCASSPRLAKNIQYFGAGTRLSVL.

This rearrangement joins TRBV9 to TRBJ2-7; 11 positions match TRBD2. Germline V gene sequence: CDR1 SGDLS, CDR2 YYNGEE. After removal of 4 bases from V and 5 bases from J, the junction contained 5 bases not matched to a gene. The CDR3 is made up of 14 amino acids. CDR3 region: CASSSRLAGNEQYF. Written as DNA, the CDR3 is TGTGCCAGCAGCTCCCGACTAGCGGGAAACGAGCAGTACTTC.